This paragraph covers one T cell receptor (beta chain) sequence. Its specificity is unknown. TCRdb re-analysed the 5' RACE reads in MiXCR, keeping a single row per CDR3 protein. The table lists about 800,000 distinct CDR3 sequences, 12% of them singletons. The sample belongs to a study of CD8 T cells in ankylosing spondylitis. General study points: A TCR beta motif of fewer than 10 highly homologous variants seemed to mark ankylosing spondylitis blood.

The sample was blood, either unsorted or a sorted T cell fraction (not recorded which). The receptor's source is a male donor with ankylosing spondylitis.

The CDR3: CASSTYRDRSYEQYF. The CDR3 DNA reads as TGTGCCAGCAGTACGTACCGGGACAGATCCTACGAGCAGTACTTC. The J gene is TRBJ2-7, the V gene TRBV6-1; TRBD1 agrees at 7 bases. The CDR3 sequence is 15 residues long. The V segment lost 5 bases and the J segment 1 base; nucleotides outside the gene matches: 8. Germline V gene lookup returns CDR1 MNHNS and CDR2 SASEGT.